The source of this T cell receptor (beta chain) is a study of cytomegalovirus exposure and HLA in healthy donors. Overall study findings and caveats: Some highly shared sequence variants likely arose as a pipeline artifact. TCR beta sequences numbering some 17,000 were associated with HLA alleles at 0.05 false discovery rate in a later analysis.

The PCR ran on 60 Vbeta and 13 Jbeta primers. Here immunoSEQ multiplex PCR was the method, and the copy in TCRdb shows in-frame clones only, minus some. This table has about 160,000 clones, roughly 77% appearing once. Notes on this clone: Its antigen is still unknown.

From germline, CDR1 is LNHNV and CDR2 YYDKDF (reference sequence). The CDR3 covers 15 residues. With 0 bases clipped from V and 2 bases from J, the junction kept 1 base outside the gene matches. The clonotype comes from a woman aged 18-30 years in good health and CMV-seronegative. The source material was PBMCs. The J gene is TRBJ1-3, the V gene TRBV15, with 7 positions matching TRBD1. CDR3 residues: CATSRDRGPGNTIYF. In nucleotides, the CDR3 is TGTGCCACCAGCAGAGATAGGGGGCCTGGAAACACCATATATTTT.